Listed below are T cell receptor beta chains from one sample, sequenced in a study of blood T cell repertoires in COVID-19. Method: immunoSEQ multiplex PCR; TCRdb's copy keeps in-frame clones and lacks some. The data show approximately 200,000 clones, with around 85% seen just once and around a sixth held by the top ten. Sequencing used PBMCs or T cells enriched from blood (not recorded which). The source of these receptors is a middle-aged man who had recovered from COVID-19. CDR3s leave out the opening cysteine and the closing phenylalanine or tryptophan. The order of the fields is V gene, J gene, CDR3 length, CDR3 protein.

V gene: TRBV7-8; J gene: TRBJ2-1; CDR3 length: 14; CDR3 protein: ASSLYREVSYNEQF
V gene: TRBV7-3; J gene: TRBJ2-7; CDR3 length: 13; CDR3 protein: ASSLTPAGLDEQY
V gene: TRBV4-1; J gene: TRBJ1-2; CDR3 length: 13; CDR3 protein: ASSQDIAENYGYT
V gene: TRBV29-1; J gene: TRBJ2-1; CDR3 length: 12; CDR3 protein: SVVRVSGVREQF
V gene: TRBV11-2; J gene: TRBJ2-7; CDR3 length: 11; CDR3 protein: ASSLAQGYEQY
V gene: TRBV5-1; J gene: TRBJ2-1; CDR3 length: 14; CDR3 protein: ASTEGSPRSYNEQF
V gene: TRBV9; J gene: TRBJ1-4; CDR3 length: 13; CDR3 protein: ASSDGTATNEKLF
V gene: TRBV7-2; J gene: TRBJ2-7; CDR3 length: 13; CDR3 protein: ASSLHSGSPAEQY
V gene: TRBV5-1; J gene: TRBJ1-1; CDR3 length: 11; CDR3 protein: ASSFRLNTEAF
V gene: TRBV14; J gene: TRBJ2-7; CDR3 length: 12; CDR3 protein: ASSQGLAGKVQY
V gene: TRBV19; J gene: TRBJ1-1; CDR3 length: 13; CDR3 protein: ASSIQTGLNTEAF
V gene: TRBV7-3; J gene: TRBJ2-3; CDR3 length: 13; CDR3 protein: ASSDPSGRSNTQY
V gene: TRBV9; J gene: TRBJ1-2; CDR3 length: 12; CDR3 protein: ASSVDPGNYGYT
V gene: TRBV29-1; J gene: TRBJ2-1; CDR3 length: 12; CDR3 protein: SVTTSGIYNEQF
V gene: TRBV4-1; J gene: TRBJ1-2; CDR3 length: 13; CDR3 protein: ASSQGFEQGNGYT
V gene: TRBV29-1; J gene: TRBJ2-3; CDR3 length: 10; CDR3 protein: SSGDITDTQY